The 32 T cell receptor beta chains reported below all come from one sample, sequenced in a study of cytomegalovirus exposure and HLA in healthy donors. Primers for the PCR totalled 60 Vbeta and 13 Jbeta. This table comes from immunoSEQ multiplex PCR, and its TCRdb copy is limited to in-frame clones, with some not included. This sample has around 140,000 clones, with roughly 9.7% found just once. The source material was PBMCs. The receptors were sampled from a middle-aged man in good health and CMV-seronegative.

This clone has just a few counts. The rearrangement joins TRBV5-6 to TRBJ2-7; 9 bases are a match to TRBD2. Germline loops: CDR1 SGHDT, CDR2 YYEEEE. The length of the CDR3 is 15 residues. The V gene end was trimmed by 4 bases and the J gene end by 3 bases; junction bases not matched to a gene: 8. CDR3 loop: CASSVGLAGDYEQYF. DNA of the CDR3: TGTGCCAGCAGCGTGGGATTAGCGGGAGACTACGAGCAGTACTTC.

This clone was seen only a few times. The chain has TRBV2 and TRBJ2-7; possible D gene TRBD1, 6 bases. CDR1 is SNHLY, CDR2 FYNNEI, per germline. The ends were cut back, 1 base at V and 0 bases at J, with 13 bases in the middle. The CDR3 has 16 residues. DNA for the CDR3: TGTGCCAGCAGTGAAGGGACGACAGGCGTCTCCTACGAGCAGTACTTC. Translated: CASSEGTTGVSYEQYF.

This clone was seen only a few times. V gene TRBV28 combines with J gene TRBJ2-2; 7 positions agree with TRBD1. CDR3 length equals 16 residues. CDR1 and CDR2 (germline): MDHEN, SYDVKM. With V trimmed by 5 bases and J by 5 bases, 11 bases remained unmatched. The CDR3 DNA sequence: TGTGCCAGCAGTCCCCCCGACAGGGTGTCAACCGGGGAGCTGTTTTTT. Protein: CASSPPDRVSTGELFF.

The rearrangement links TRBV2 to TRBJ1-5; the match to TRBD1 covers 8 bases. The V segment lost 6 bases and the J segment 3 bases; nucleotides outside the gene matches: 7. Germline V CDR1 and CDR2: SNHLY, FYNNEI. This CDR3 has 15 amino acids. Here the CDR3 DNA reads TGTGCCAGCAGCTGGGGGACAGGACACAATCAGCCCCAGCATTTT. Encoded protein: CASSWGTGHNQPQHF.

In its sample, this clone was seen a few times. The chain links TRBV29-1 to TRBJ1-1, with 7 bases identical to TRBD1. Germline CDR1 reads SQVTM; CDR2 reads ANQGSEA. This CDR3 contains 14 residues. The trim removed 5 bases at V and 2 bases at J, leaving 8 bases unmatched. Here the CDR3 DNA reads TGCAGCGTTCAACGGGACAGCCAAAACACTGAAGCTTTCTTT. Its translation is CSVQRDSQNTEAFF.

This clone was detected only a few times. The chain recombines TRBV11-2 with TRBJ2-7; 7 nucleotides align to TRBD1. J lost 7 bases, V lost 1 base, and 10 bases had no gene match. Germline assignment: CDR1 SGHAT and CDR2 FQNNGV. This CDR3 has 15 residues. The CDR3 DNA reads TGTGCCAGCAGCTTAGCGGGTAGGGGGCGTCGGGAGCAGTACTTC. It is translated as CASSLAGRGRREQYF.

The J gene is TRBJ2-3, the V gene TRBV6-4; D is unclear. V was cut by 5 bases and J by 0 bases, with 12 bases left in between. Germline-derived CDR1 and CDR2 are MRHNA and SNTAGT. This CDR3 is built from 15 residues. The CDR3 here is CASSPGRTSTDTQYF. The DNA for the CDR3 is TGTGCCAGCAGTCCTGGGCGAACCAGCACAGATACGCAGTATTTT.

The rearrangement links TRBV6-1 to TRBJ1-3; D remains ambiguous. Germline V lookup: CDR1 MNHNS, CDR2 SASEGT. The CDR3 length is 15 residues. The germline V and J ends were trimmed by 4 bases and 2 bases, with 12 bases remaining between them. CDR3 nucleotide sequence: TGTGCCAGCAGTGGGGCAGCCGAAGCTGGAAACACCATATATTTT. Encoded protein: CASSGAAEAGNTIYF.

In this sample, this clone turned up a few times. This chain links TRBV11-1 with TRBJ2-7; TRBD2 is a possible D gene (5 bases). V gave up 0 bases and J gave up 2 bases, with 11 bases separating them. This CDR3 region has 15 residues. Germline V gene data show CDR1 as SGHAT and CDR2 as FQDESV (reference sequence). The CDR3 reads CASSLAGWGAYEQYF. Written as DNA, the CDR3 is TGTGCCAGCAGCTTAGCCGGATGGGGAGCCTACGAGCAGTACTTC.

The rearrangement joins TRBV27 to TRBJ1-5; TRBD1 aligns across 9 bases. Germline CDR1 is MNHEY and CDR2 is SMNVEV (reference sequence). The V gene end was trimmed by 6 bases and the J gene end by 6 bases; junction bases not matched to a gene: 6. The CDR3 has 14 residues. CDR3 in amino acids: CASRKQGASQPQHF. The CDR3 nucleotides read TGTGCCAGCAGAAAACAGGGGGCTAGTCAGCCCCAGCATTTT.

The CDR3 is CASSRLAGRGDTQYF. The DNA for the CDR3 is TGTGCCAGCAGCAGACTAGCGGGAAGAGGAGATACGCAGTATTTT. The chain employs TRBV7-9 and TRBJ2-3; 11 bases line up with TRBD2. The CDR3 length is 15 residues. Germline V lookup: CDR1 SEHNR, CDR2 FQNEAQ (reference sequence). The V segment lost 5 bases and the J segment 5 bases; nucleotides outside the gene matches: 6. Supplemented by reference TRBV7-9 and TRBJ2-3, the full variable domain reads DTGVSQNPRHKITKRGQNVTFRCDPISEHNRLYWYRQTLGQGPEFLTYFQNEAQLEKSRLLSDRFSAERPKGSFSTLEIQRTEQGDSAMYLCASSRLAGRGDTQYFGPGTRLTVL.

This CDR3 is CASSPPDRAHYEQYF. DNA of the CDR3: TGTGCCAGCTCACCACCCGACAGGGCCCACTACGAGCAGTACTTC. The genes are TRBV18 and TRBJ2-7; 7 bases line up with TRBD1. V lost 0 bases, J lost 3 bases, and 5 bases stayed unmatched. This CDR3 has 15 residues. Germline V gene sequence: CDR1 KGHSH, CDR2 LQKENI.

As for this clone: A read error may account for a junction end that differs from germline. The V call is TRBV7-6, the J call TRBJ2-5, with D possibly TRBD1 on 7 matching bases. This CDR3 region has 16 residues. Per the germline V gene, CDR1 is SGHVS and CDR2 is FNYEAQ. The CDR3: CASSGAGQTNQEAQYF. The DNA for the CDR3 is TGTGCCAGCAGCGGGGCGGGACAGACCAACCAAGAGGCCCAGTACTTC. The whole variable domain, remainder taken from reference TRBV7-6 and TRBJ2-5, is GAGVSQSPRYKVTKRGQDVALRCDPISGHVSLYWYRQALGQGPEFLTYFNYEAQQDKSGLPNDRFSAERPEGSISTLTIQRTEQRDSAMYRCASSGAGQTNQEAQYFGPGTRLLVL.

V is TRBV6-1 and J is TRBJ1-5; 7 bases are shared with TRBD1. The ends lost 6 bases at V and 0 bases at J; junction bases unmatched: 2. CDR3 length: 14 residues. The germline V gene encodes CDR1 MNHNS and CDR2 SASEGT. CDR3 coding DNA: TGTGCCAGCAGGACAGGGATTAGCAATCAGCCCCAGCATTTT. Its protein is CASRTGISNQPQHF.

This sequence joins TRBV28 and TRBJ2-7; D might be TRBD1 (5 bases). The CDR3 covers 13 residues. Per germline, CDR1 MDHEN and CDR2 SYDVKM. V lost 3 bases and J lost 6, with 12 bases in between. The CDR3 protein is CASSFWVQGEQYF. The CDR3 DNA follows: TGTGCCAGCAGTTTTTGGGTTCAGGGCGAGCAGTACTTC.

The sample holds a few counts of this clone. This sequence joins TRBV11-2 and TRBJ2-5; 7 bases are a match to TRBD2. The germline CDR1 and CDR2 sequences are SGHAT and FQNNGV. The CDR3 covers 15 residues. The ends lost 1 base at V and 1 base at J; junction bases unmatched: 3. Here the CDR3 reads CASSLGDYVQETQYF. CDR3 in DNA: TGTGCCAGCAGCTTAGGGGACTACGTCCAAGAGACCCAGTACTTC.

This clone was counted only a few times. The J gene is TRBJ1-2, the V gene TRBV7-3; D gene unclear. The length of the CDR3 is 14 residues. V was clipped by 5 bases and J by 4 bases, with 14 bases between them. Germline V gene lookup returns CDR1 SGHTA and CDR2 FQGTGA. The CDR3 protein is CASSPDPGGYGYTF. CDR3 DNA sequence: TGTGCCAGCAGCCCAGATCCTGGTGGCTATGGCTACACCTTC.

The rearrangement uses TRBV6-1 and TRBJ1-2; 12 positions match TRBD1. This CDR3 spans 15 amino acids. CDR1 is MNHNS and CDR2 is SASEGT in the germline V gene. V trimming: 4 bases; J trimming: 6 bases; junction bases outside the gene matches: 6. CDR3 sequence reads: CASSGRDRGRNGYTF. The CDR3, as DNA: TGTGCCAGCAGTGGACGGGACAGGGGGCGTAATGGCTACACCTTC.

This clone came up a few times. The V and J genes are TRBV30 and TRBJ1-2, with 9 positions matching TRBD1. V lost 5 bases, J lost 1 base, and 2 bases stayed unmatched. Germline loops: CDR1 GTSNPN, CDR2 SVGIG (reference sequence). This CDR3 spans 13 amino acids. CDR3 loop: CAWGQGNNYGYTF. The CDR3 coding sequence is TGTGCCTGGGGACAGGGGAATAACTATGGCTACACCTTC.

This clone came up once. CDR3 DNA sequence: TGTGCCAGTAGTATAGGGTACAATAACTATGGCTACACCTTC. It translates to CASSIGYNNYGYTF. The chain carries TRBV19 and TRBJ1-2; D remains ambiguous. V was trimmed by 1 base and J by 1 base, leaving 7 bases between them. This CDR3 region has 14 residues. CDR1 LNHDA and CDR2 SQIVND come from the germline V gene (reference sequence).

The V call is TRBV9, the J call TRBJ1-6; no clear D gene. Trimming removed 7 bases from V and 7 bases from J, with 9 bases in between. Germline lookup yields CDR1 SGDLS and CDR2 YYNGEE. The CDR3 covers 12 residues. CDR3 loop: CASALGNSPLHF. The CDR3 DNA follows: TGTGCCAGCGCCCTCGGGAATTCACCCCTCCACTTT.

This clone was counted only a few times. The chain joins TRBV28 to TRBJ1-5; D might be TRBD1 (5 bases). Germline lookup yields CDR1 MDHEN and CDR2 SYDVKM. Trimming removed 7 bases at V and 4 bases at J, with 14 bases between. CDR3 length: 14 residues. In DNA form, the CDR3 reads TGTGCCAGCACCCCCGGACGGACAAATCAGCCCCAGCATTTT. This encodes CASTPGRTNQPQHF.

This clone was observed a handful of times. The chain's CDR3 is CAWSATNYGYTF. The CDR3, as DNA: TGTGCCTGGAGTGCTACTAACTATGGCTACACCTTC. The chain joins TRBV30 to TRBJ1-2; D call uncertain. The CDR3 consists of 12 residues. Between the trimmed V and J ends, which lost 1 base and 0 bases, there was a span of 3 bases. CDR1 and CDR2 from the germline V gene are GTSNPN and SVGIG (reference sequence).

This clone has just a few counts. The chain recombines TRBV18 with TRBJ2-7, with 9 bases lining up with TRBD1. The germline CDR1 and CDR2 sequences are KGHSH and LQKENI. V shed 4 bases, J shed 5 bases, and the junction held 18 bases outside the gene matches. The CDR3 length is 18 residues. CDR3 loop: CASSQDGAGQGITNEQYF. DNA of the CDR3: TGTGCCAGCTCACAAGACGGGGCGGGACAGGGAATAACTAACGAGCAGTACTTC.

There are a few counts of this clone. The V gene is TRBV10-2, the J gene TRBJ1-5; no clear D gene. This CDR3 contains 14 residues. Trimming stripped 0 bases from V and 4 bases from J, with 7 bases between. CDR1 is WSHSY, CDR2 SAAADI, per germline. CDR3 residues: CASSESSLNQPQHF. CDR3 nucleotide sequence: TGCGCCAGCAGTGAGTCTAGCTTGAATCAGCCCCAGCATTTT.

This chain connects TRBV4-1 to TRBJ1-5, with a possible D match to TRBD1 (6 bases). CDR3 length: 16 amino acids. Trimming removed 1 base at V and 1 base at J, with 11 bases between. From germline, CDR1 is MGHRA and CDR2 YSYEKL. Here the CDR3 DNA reads TGCGCCAGCAGCCAAGTACAGGGCGGGAGCAATCAGCCCCAGCATTTT. This codes for CASSQVQGGSNQPQHF.

In its sample, this clone was seen a few times. The rearrangement uses TRBV11-2 and TRBJ1-2, with D possibly being TRBD1 (6 bases). V lost 5 bases, J lost 3 bases, and 13 bases lay in between. The CDR3 runs 14 residues. The V gene's germline CDR1 is SGHAT and CDR2 FQNNGV. The CDR3 region has the DNA TGTGCCAGCAGCCCTCAGGGGTTCGACTATGGCTACACCTTC. It specifies CASSPQGFDYGYTF.

The chain recombines TRBV6-5 with TRBJ2-5; tentative D call: TRBD2 (6 bases). Germline CDR1 is MNHEY and CDR2 is SVGAGI. V gave up 2 bases and J gave up 5 bases, with 15 bases separating them. The CDR3 totals 15 residues. CDR3 bases: TGTGCCAGCAGTTACAGAGGGCCCCGGGGGGAGACCCAGTACTTC. Residues: CASSYRGPRGETQYF.

This clone was seen more than once but under ten times. The V gene is TRBV29-1, the J gene TRBJ1-1; 8 nucleotides line up with TRBD1. This CDR3 comprises 11 residues. Trimming cost V 7 bases and J 4 bases; bases outside gene matches: 2. Germline CDR1 SQVTM, CDR2 ANQGSEA. The CDR3 is CSADRGTEAFF. CDR3 DNA: TGCAGCGCCGACAGGGGCACTGAAGCTTTCTTT.

The gene calls are TRBV2 and TRBJ2-7, with TRBD2 as a possible D gene (6 bases). This CDR3 is 14 amino acids long. Germline V lookup: CDR1 SNHLY, CDR2 FYNNEI. Trimming took 3 bases from V and 4 from J, leaving 13 bases between them. CDR3 in DNA: TGTGCCAGCAGTGAGGAGGGTAGCGGTTACGAGCAGTACTTC. Protein product: CASSEEGSGYEQYF.

This clone was seen a handful of times. The rearrangement links TRBV2 to TRBJ1-2, with TRBD1 identical over 8 bases. This CDR3 comprises 15 residues. The germline V gene has CDR1 SNHLY and CDR2 FYNNEI. V was clipped by 6 bases and J by 5 bases; unmatched bases: 11. DNA of the CDR3: TGTGCCAGCAGAGATGGACAGGGTGGGAGATATGGCTACACCTTC. Translated: CASRDGQGGRYGYTF.

This clone was detected only a few times. The V and J genes are TRBV7-8 and TRBJ2-1; the match to TRBD1 covers 9 bases. Trimming cost V 6 bases and J 8 bases; bases outside gene matches: 14. The CDR3 length is 16 residues. Per the germline V gene, CDR1 is SGHVS and CDR2 is FQNEAQ. Here the CDR3 reads CASRLLGDRVFDEQFF. CDR3 bases: TGTGCCAGCAGATTACTTGGGGACAGGGTATTCGATGAGCAGTTCTTC.